The clone carrying this T cell receptor (beta chain) was found many times. As yet, its antigen is unknown. Looked up from germline, CDR1 is MNHNS and CDR2 is SASEGT. The CDR3 sequence is 16 residues long. The V and J ends lost 3 bases and 0 bases, in that order; junction bases with no gene match: 7. With molecular barcodes, quantitative 5'-RACE was used to make the TCR beta libraries. One entry per CDR3 protein results from TCRdb running MiXCR on the 5' RACE reads. Of about 220,000 distinct CDR3 sequences in the sample, 8% to 11% were seen once. These data originate in a study of CD8 T cells in ankylosing spondylitis. Study results and caveats: What seemed typical of ankylosing spondylitis blood was a TCR beta motif built from fewer than ten highly homologous variants.

The gene calls are TRBV6-1 and TRBJ1-1; 7 bases are shared with TRBD1. The clonotype was recovered from a male donor with ankylosing spondylitis or in good health (not recorded which). Sequencing was carried out using blood, either unsorted or a sorted T cell fraction (not recorded which). In DNA, the CDR3 is TGTGCCAGCAGTGATCCCCCGGGACAGCTGAACACTGAAGCTTTCTTT. Amino acids: CASSDPPGQLNTEAFF.